The T cell receptor beta chain described here comes from a study of post-analysis software for immune sequencing data. There are a few counts of this clonotype. Its specificity is unknown. V was pared by 1 base and J by 3 bases, with 19 bases between. Germline-derived CDR1 and CDR2 are SGHTA and FQGNSA. The CDR3 is 17 residues long. Study findings and constraints: Clustering by F measure revealed strong co-clustering among samples prepared together in one batch. Patients used several TRBV segments, including TRBV5-6, TRBV5-1 and TRBV20-1, more often than controls.

cDNA libraries of TCR beta carried unique molecular identifiers. TCRdb re-called the PCR reads with MiXCR, one entry per CDR3 protein. This table has approximately 350,000 distinct CDR3 sequences, roughly 35% appearing once. The sequenced sample was blood. This rearrangement joins TRBV7-2 to TRBJ2-7, with D perhaps TRBD2 (6 bases). The TCR originated in a girl aged 10-17 years with multiple sclerosis. CDR3: CASSLGVLGVRDYEQYF. The CDR3 DNA reads TGTGCCAGCAGCTTAGGGGTCCTGGGTGTGCGGGACTACGAGCAGTACTTC. The full variable domain, in which reference TRBV7-2 and TRBJ2-7 provide the parts outside the CDR3, is GAGVSQSPSNKVTEKGKDVELRCDPISGHTALYWYRQSLGQGLEFLIYFQGNSAPDKSGLPSDRFSAERTGGSVSTLTIQRTQQEDSAVYLCASSLGVLGVRDYEQYFGPGTRLTVT.